This T cell receptor (beta chain) was sequenced for a study of vaccination effects on CD4 cells after COVID-19. As for the study in general: Two convalescent donors provided samples 16 days and one week before vaccination. Study-wide findings and caveats: Late post-vaccination samples showed marked contraction of infection- and vaccine-induced clones.

Method: immunoSEQ multiplex PCR; TCRdb's copy keeps in-frame clones and lacks some. The profile shows 55,000 to 90,000 clones, 65% to 85% of them singletons. Trimming removed 4 bases from V and 6 bases from J, with 16 bases in between. The germline CDR1 and CDR2 sequences are MGHRA and YSYEKL. The CDR3 consists of 14 residues. Viral peptide pool expansion of antigen-specific CD4+ T cells preceded sequencing in the ViraFEST assay. Culture proceeded for 10 days, and CD4+ T cells were then isolated. This individual tested PCR-positive for SARS-CoV-2 infection between March and December 2020. Peptides at 8.5 to 10 ug/ml and IL-2 at roughly 9.3 IU/ml were added to some 2 million PBMC per well. Serving as negative control culture was an HIV-1 Nef peptide pool. On this clone: What it binds is unknown.

The sample consisted of CD4+ T cells from PBMCs cultured with HIV peptides, taken before COVID-19 vaccination. As for subset: HIV-1 Nef peptide pool negative control/reference culture. This receptor was obtained from a human donor who had a prior SARS-CoV-2 infection. The J gene is TRBJ2-7, the V gene TRBV4-1; D may be TRBD2 (5 bases). The CDR3 nucleotides are TGCGCCAGCAGCCCCCACCCCCTGGGGAGCGAGCAGTACTTC. Amino acid sequence: CASSPHPLGSEQYF.